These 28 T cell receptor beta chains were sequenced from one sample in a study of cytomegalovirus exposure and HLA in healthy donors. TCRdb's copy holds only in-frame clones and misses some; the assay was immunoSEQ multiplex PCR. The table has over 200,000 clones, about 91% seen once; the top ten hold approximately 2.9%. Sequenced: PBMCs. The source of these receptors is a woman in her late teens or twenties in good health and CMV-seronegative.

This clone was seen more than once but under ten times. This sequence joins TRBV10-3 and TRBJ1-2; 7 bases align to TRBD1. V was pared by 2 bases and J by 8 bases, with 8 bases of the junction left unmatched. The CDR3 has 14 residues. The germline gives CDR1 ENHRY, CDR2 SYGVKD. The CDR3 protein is CAISERGRGTGYTF. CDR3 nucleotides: TGTGCCATCAGTGAGAGGGGCAGGGGGACCGGCTACACCTTC.

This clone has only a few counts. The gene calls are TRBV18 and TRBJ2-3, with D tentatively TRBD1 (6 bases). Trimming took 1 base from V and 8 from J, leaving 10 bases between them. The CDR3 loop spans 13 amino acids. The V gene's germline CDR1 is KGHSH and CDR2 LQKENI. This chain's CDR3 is CASSPQGTPTQYF. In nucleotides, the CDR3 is TGTGCCAGCTCACCACAGGGGACACCTACGCAGTATTTT. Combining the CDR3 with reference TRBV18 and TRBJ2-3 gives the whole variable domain NAGVMQNPRHLVRRRGQEARLRCSPMKGHSHVYWYRQLPEEGLKFMVYLQKENIIDESGMPKERFSAEFPKEGPSILRIQQVVRGDSAAYFCASSPQGTPTQYFGPGTRLTVL.

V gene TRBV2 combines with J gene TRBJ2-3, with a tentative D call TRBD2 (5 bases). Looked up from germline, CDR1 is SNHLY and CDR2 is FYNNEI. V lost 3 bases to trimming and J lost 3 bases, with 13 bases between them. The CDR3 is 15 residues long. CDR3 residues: CASSDDYGDTDTQYF. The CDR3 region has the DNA TGTGCCAGCAGTGACGACTATGGGGATACAGATACGCAGTATTTT.

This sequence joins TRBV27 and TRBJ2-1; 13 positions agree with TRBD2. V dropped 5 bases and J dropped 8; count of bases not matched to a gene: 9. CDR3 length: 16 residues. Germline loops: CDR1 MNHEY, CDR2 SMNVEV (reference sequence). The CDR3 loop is CASSRLGTSGIDEQFF. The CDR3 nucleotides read TGTGCCAGCAGTCGGCTAGGGACTAGCGGGATCGATGAGCAGTTCTTC.

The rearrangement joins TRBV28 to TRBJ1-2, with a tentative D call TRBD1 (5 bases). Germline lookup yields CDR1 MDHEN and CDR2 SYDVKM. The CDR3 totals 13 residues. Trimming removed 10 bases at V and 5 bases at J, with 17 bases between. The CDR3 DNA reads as TGTGCCATCCCAGGGAGGTCGGGATATGGCTACACCTTC. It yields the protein CAIPGRSGYGYTF.

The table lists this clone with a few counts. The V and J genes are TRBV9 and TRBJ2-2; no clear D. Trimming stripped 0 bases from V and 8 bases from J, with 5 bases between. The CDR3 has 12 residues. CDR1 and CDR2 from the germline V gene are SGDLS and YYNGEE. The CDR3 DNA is TGTGCCAGCAGCGTAGTGCGAGGGGAGCTGTTTTTT. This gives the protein CASSVVRGELFF.

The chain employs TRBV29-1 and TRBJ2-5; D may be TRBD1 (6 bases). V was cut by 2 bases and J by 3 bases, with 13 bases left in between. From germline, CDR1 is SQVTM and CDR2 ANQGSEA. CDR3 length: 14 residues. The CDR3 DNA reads TGCAGCGTTGAAATAGAACAGGGAGAAGAGACCCAGTACTTC. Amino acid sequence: CSVEIEQGEETQYF.

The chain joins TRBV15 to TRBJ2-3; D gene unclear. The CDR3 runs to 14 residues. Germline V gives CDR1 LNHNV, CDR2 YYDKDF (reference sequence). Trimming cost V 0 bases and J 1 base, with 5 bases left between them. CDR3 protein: CATSRDRGTDTQYF. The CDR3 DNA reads TGTGCCACCAGCAGAGATCGGGGCACAGATACGCAGTATTTT.

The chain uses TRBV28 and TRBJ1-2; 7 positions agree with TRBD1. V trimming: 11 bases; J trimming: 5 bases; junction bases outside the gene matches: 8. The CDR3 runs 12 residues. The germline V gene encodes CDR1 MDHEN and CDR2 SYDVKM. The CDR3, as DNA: TGTGCCGGAGGAGTGACAGGGTATGGCTACACCTTC. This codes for CAGGVTGYGYTF.

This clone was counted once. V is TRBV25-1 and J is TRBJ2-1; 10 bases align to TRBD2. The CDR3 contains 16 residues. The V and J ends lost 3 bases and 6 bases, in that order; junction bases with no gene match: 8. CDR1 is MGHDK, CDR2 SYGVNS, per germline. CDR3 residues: CASSDPLAGVGNEQFF. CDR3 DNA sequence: TGTGCCAGCAGTGACCCGCTAGCGGGAGTAGGCAATGAGCAGTTCTTC.

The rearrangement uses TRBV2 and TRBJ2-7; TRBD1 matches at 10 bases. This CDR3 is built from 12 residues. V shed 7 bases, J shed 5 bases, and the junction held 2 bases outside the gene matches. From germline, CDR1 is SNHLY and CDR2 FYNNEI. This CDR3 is CASKGQGNEQYF. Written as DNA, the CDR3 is TGTGCCAGCAAGGGACAGGGGAACGAGCAGTACTTC. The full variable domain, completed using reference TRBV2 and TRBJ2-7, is EPEVTQTPSHQVTQMGQEVILRCVPISNHLYFYWYRQILGQKVEFLVSFYNNEISEKSEIFDDQFSVERPDGSNFTLKIRSTKLEDSAMYFCASKGQGNEQYFGPGTRLTVT.

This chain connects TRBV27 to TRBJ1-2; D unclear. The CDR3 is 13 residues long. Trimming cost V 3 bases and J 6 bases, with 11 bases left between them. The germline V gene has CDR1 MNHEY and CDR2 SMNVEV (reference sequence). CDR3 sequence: CASSFKDSDGYTF. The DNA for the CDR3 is TGTGCCAGCAGTTTCAAGGACTCGGATGGCTACACCTTC.

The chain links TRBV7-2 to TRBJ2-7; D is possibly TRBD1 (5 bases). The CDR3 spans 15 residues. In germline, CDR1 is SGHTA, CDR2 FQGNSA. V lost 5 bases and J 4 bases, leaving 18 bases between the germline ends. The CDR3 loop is CASSTAPDKLYEQYF. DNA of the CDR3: TGTGCCAGCAGCACCGCTCCGGACAAGCTATACGAGCAGTACTTC.

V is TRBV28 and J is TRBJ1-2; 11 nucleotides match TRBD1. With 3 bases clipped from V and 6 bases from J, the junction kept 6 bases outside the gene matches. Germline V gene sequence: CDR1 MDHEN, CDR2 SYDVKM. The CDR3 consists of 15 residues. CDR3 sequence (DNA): TGTGCCAGCAGTTTGGGCGGGACAGGGGGACATGGCTACACCTTC. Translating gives CASSLGGTGGHGYTF.

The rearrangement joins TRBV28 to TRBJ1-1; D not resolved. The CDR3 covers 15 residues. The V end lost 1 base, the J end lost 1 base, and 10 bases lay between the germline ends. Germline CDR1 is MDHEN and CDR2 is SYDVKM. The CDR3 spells CASSLFYGQNTEAFF. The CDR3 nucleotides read TGTGCCAGCAGTTTATTTTATGGGCAGAACACTGAAGCTTTCTTT. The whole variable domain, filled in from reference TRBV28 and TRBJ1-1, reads DVKVTQSSRYLVKRTGEKVFLECVQDMDHENMFWYRQDPGLGLRLIYFSYDVKMKEKGDIPEGYSVSREKKERFSLILESASTNQTSMYLCASSLFYGQNTEAFFGQGTRLTVV.

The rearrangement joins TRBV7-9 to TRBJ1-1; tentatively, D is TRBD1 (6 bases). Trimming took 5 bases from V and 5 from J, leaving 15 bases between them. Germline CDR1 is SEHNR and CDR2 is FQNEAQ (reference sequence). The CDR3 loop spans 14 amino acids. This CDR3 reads CASSQYRDATEAFF. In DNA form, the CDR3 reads TGTGCCAGCAGCCAATACAGGGATGCGACTGAAGCTTTCTTT.

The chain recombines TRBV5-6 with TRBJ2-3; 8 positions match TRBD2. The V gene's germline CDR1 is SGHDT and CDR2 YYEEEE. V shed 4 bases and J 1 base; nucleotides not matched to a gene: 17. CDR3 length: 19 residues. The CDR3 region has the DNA TGTGCCAGCAGCCCTATGGCATCGACTAGCGTTAGTCGCACAGATACGCAGTATTTT. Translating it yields CASSPMASTSVSRTDTQYF.

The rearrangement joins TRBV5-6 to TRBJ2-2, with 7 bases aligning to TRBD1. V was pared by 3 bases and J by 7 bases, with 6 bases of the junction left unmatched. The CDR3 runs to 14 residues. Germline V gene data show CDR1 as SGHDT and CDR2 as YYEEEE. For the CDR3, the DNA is TGTGCCAGCAGCTACGACAGGGCGTACGGGGAGCTGTTTTTT. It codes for CASSYDRAYGELFF. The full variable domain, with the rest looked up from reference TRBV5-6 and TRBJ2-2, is DAGVTQSPTHLIKTRGQQVTLRCSPKSGHDTVSWYQQALGQGPQFIFQYYEEEERQRGNFPDRFSGHQFPNYSSELNVNALLLGDSALYLCASSYDRAYGELFFGEGSRLTVL.

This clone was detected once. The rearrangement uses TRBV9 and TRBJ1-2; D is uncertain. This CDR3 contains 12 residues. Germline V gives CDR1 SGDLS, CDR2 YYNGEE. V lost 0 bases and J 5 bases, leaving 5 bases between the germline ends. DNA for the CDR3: TGTGCCAGCAGCGTAGGTTCTTATGGCTACACCTTC. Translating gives CASSVGSYGYTF.

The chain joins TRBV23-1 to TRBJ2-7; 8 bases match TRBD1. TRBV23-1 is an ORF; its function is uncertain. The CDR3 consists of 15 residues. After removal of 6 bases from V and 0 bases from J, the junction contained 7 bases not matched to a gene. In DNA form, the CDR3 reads TGCGCCAGCAGCCGACGGGACAGGCACTCCTACGAGCAGTACTTC. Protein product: CASSRRDRHSYEQYF.

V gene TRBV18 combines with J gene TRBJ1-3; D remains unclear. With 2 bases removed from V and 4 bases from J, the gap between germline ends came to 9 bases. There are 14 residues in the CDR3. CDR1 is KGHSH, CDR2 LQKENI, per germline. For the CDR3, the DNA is TGTGCCAGCTCACCATCACAACAGGGAAACACCATATATTTT. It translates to CASSPSQQGNTIYF.

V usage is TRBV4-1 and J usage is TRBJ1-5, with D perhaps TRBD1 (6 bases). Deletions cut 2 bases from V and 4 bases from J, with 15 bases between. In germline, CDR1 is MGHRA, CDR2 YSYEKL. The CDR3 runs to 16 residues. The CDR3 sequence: CASSQQGRGDNQPQHF. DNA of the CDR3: TGCGCCAGCAGCCAACAGGGGAGAGGGGATAATCAGCCCCAGCATTTT.

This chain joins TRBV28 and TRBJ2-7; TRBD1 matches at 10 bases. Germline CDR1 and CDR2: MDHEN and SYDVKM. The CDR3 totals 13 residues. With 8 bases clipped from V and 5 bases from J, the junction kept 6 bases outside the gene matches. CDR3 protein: CASGWDRGNEQYF. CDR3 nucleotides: TGTGCCAGCGGTTGGGACAGGGGTAACGAGCAGTACTTC.

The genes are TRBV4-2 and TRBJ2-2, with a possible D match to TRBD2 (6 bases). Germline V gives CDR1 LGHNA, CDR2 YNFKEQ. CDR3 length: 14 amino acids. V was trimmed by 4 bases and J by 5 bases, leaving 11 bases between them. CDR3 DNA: TGTGCCAGCAGCCCTCCCGGGGGAACCGGGGAGCTGTTTTTT. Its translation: CASSPPGGTGELFF.

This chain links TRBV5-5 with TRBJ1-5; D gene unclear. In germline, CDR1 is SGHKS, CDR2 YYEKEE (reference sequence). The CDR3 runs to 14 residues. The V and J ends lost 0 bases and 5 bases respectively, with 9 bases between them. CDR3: CASSLGVTYQPQHF. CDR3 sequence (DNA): TGTGCCAGCAGCTTGGGCGTTACCTATCAGCCCCAGCATTTT.

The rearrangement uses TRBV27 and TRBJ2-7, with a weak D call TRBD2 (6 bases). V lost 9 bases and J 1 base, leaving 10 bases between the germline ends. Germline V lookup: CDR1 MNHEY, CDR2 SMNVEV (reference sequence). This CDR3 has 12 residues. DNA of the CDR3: TGTGCCAGTGGGGGACTTTCCTACGAGCAGTACTTC. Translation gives CASGGLSYEQYF.

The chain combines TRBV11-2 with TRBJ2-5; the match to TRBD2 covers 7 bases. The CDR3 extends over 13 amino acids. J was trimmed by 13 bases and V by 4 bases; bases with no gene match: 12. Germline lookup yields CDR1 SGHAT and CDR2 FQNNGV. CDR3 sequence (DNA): TGTGCCAGCAGCTCGCCGGGCAGCGGGGTGTTGTACTTC. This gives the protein CASSSPGSGVLYF.

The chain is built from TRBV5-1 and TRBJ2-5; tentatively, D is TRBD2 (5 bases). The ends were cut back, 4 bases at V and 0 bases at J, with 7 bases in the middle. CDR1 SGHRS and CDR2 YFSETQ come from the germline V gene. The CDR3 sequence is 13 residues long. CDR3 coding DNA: TGCGCCAGCAGCCCGGACTACCAAGAGACCCAGTACTTC. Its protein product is CASSPDYQETQYF.